This T cell receptor (beta chain) was recovered during a study of identical twins (dated by TCRdb to the mid-2010s). About the full investigation: To test whether fetal clonotypes persist, the study used deep sequencing on TCR alpha and beta repertoires from monozygotic twins, unrelated adults of various ages, and cord blood. Replicate twin experiments were performed at different times using different library preparation protocols to rule out contamination.

Overall study outcomes, separate from this receptor: Recombination models systematically underestimated out-of-frame TCR alpha sharing in monozygotic twins but agreed with sharing between unrelated individuals. Fewer insertions were carried by abundant cord blood beta clonotypes; a weaker similar trend was observed in young adult naive repertoires, while no such trend was observed in memory repertoires. Conclusions relied on cross-sectional statistical analysis, since the same donors could not be followed over many years. In beta out-of-frame sequences, excess twin sharing was weaker, because having fewer shared sequences lowered the signal-to-noise ratio. Zero-insertion analyses could be partly confounded by invariant T cells such as MAIT and iNKT, though diverse VJ usage argued against such confounding for most clonotypes. Compared with coincidental sharing between unrelated individuals, an excess of low generation-probability sequences was observed among out-of-frame TCR alpha sequences shared between twins.

This clonotype was detected a few times. Its antigen is currently not known. Qualities for individual bases were not recorded, and no much larger clone is one base off. V is cut by 3 bases and J by 3 bases, and the space between the germline ends is 21 bases. The CDR3 contains 17 residues, cysteine and phenylalanine counted. The entry retains the CDR3 DNA only, 51 bases that are in frame from base 1. The germline V gene supplies CDR1 SGHTA and CDR2 FQGNSA. The library was prepared using 5' RACE. For sequencing, an Illumina HiSeq 2000 was employed. A universal primer binding site was introduced by template switching, and a unique molecular identifier was present in the final cDNA, enabling accurate counting of TCR cDNA molecules. Specific primers in the conserved constant-segment region were used to synthesize first-strand cDNA for the TCR alpha and beta chains. To control for contamination, each cDNA library was double barcoded with a SMART-Mk sample barcode plus Illumina barcodes. TruSeq adapter sequences along with Illumina sample barcodes were introduced in two successive PCR steps. Sequencing of the TCR alpha and beta cDNA libraries was done on the Illumina HiSeq platform using custom primers. In the source study's methods: MiGEC processed the raw reads to extract unique molecular identifiers, while MiXCR was used to determine the CDR3 positions. For each individual, recombination models were inferred using an EM algorithm with the repgenHMM and IGoR tools. The analysis of shared clonotypes was done with the tcR package in R, with sharing normalized by the product of cloneset sizes. To study raw recombination free of thymic and clonal selection effects, out-of-frame nonproductive sequences were analyzed. TCRdb itself trimmed the public reads at Q25 with fastp, ran MiXCR and retained productive beta chains. For every CDR3 protein sequence, its rows merge into one entry that carries the most common genes and DNA. Clone size and V and J calls follow TCRdb, not the original study. For this sample the table gives 500,000 to 550,000 distinct CDR3 sequences, of which 22% were detected only once. The top ten clones comprise 0.91% of the sample.

Every donor was a healthy Caucasian. Three pairs of female monozygotic twins, all aged about 18 to 30 years, were included in the twin cohort. Positive isolation kits from Invitrogen were used to isolate the CD4+ and CD8+ T cell populations. Separately, the same data were catalogued under a study of T cells expressing NK-cell markers. Reported in the second study: Three sorted T-cell subsets (CD3+CD56+NKG2C+, CD3+CD56+NKG2C- and CD3+CD56-NKG2C+) from about 8 donors had their TCR beta-chain repertoires profiled. Among the eight sequenced donors, only one was HCMV-seronegative, while the other seven were HCMV-seropositive. To restrict sorting to alphabetaTCR-expressing T cells, an anti-gammadeltaTCR antibody was added in several experiments. In six donors, the dominant CD3+CD56+NKG2C+ clonotypes were found to rank among the top 10 CD8+ clonotypes and to make up about 1.0-7.0% of CD8+ T cells. Those dominant clonotypes were again the most abundant among CD3+CD56-NKG2C+ cells in four donors, at about 28.3-65%. Whether the expanded NKG2C-expressing T cell clones were specific for HCMV antigens remained unclear. The study sequenced eight donors, all healthy volunteers chosen at random: three men and five women. HCMV-specific IgG was detected in serum with a commercial ELISA kit to determine HCMV serostatus. MIGEC was used to demultiplex reads and group the reads by UMI, and MiTCR was used to assemble and quantify clonotypes. Only TCR cDNA sequences supported by at least two reads were kept to exclude erroneous sequences. The tcR package was used for downstream repertoire analysis, and clonotypes were matched across fractions by CDR3 nucleotide sequence plus V segment. Antigen specificity was annotated against VDJdb with VDJmatch, allowing one amino acid substitution in CDR3.

The sequencing input was CD4+ T cells sorted from blood. The receptor was isolated from a woman aged 18-29 years in good health. The rearrangement joined TRBV7-2 to TRBJ2-7; the D region may be TRBD1 or TRBD2, each matching 5 bases equally. The nucleotide sequence is given as TGTGCCAGCAGCTTTCCGGGACGCTTCCCGGCCCTCTACGAGCAGTACTTC. Its coded protein is CASSFPGRFPALYEQYF.